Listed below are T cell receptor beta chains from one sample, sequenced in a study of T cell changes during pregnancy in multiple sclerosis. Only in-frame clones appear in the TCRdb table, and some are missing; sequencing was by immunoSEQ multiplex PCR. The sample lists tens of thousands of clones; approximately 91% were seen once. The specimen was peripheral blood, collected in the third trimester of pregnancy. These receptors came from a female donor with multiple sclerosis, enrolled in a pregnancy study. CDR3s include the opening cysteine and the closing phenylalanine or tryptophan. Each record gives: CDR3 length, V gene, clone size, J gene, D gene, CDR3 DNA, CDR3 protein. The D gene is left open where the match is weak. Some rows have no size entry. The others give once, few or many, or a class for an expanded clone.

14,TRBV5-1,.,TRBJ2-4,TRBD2,TGCGCCAGCAGTCGCGGGGGATTACAAAACATTCAGTACTTC,CASSRGGLQNIQYF
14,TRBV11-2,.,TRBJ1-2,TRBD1,TGTGCCAGCAGCTTGGGACAGGGGGCTGATGGCTACACCTTC,CASSLGQGADGYTF
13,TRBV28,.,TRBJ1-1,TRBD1,TGTGCCAGCAGTTTGGGACAGGACGCTGAAGCTTTCTTT,CASSLGQDAEAFF
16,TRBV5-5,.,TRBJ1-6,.,TGTGCCAGCAGCTTGGTTAGGACAGCCTATAATTCACCCCTCCACTTT,CASSLVRTAYNSPLHF
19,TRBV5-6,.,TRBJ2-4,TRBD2,TGTGCCAGCACCCTACGTGGGGGAGGGTTCCAAATAGCCAAAAACATTCAGTACTTC,CASTLRGGGFQIAKNIQYF
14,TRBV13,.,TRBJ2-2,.,TGTGCCAGCGCTTGGGGGGCGAACACCGGGGAGCTGTTTTTT,CASAWGANTGELFF
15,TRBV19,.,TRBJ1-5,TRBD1,TGTGCTCCCGGGACAGTAAATTATAGCAATCAGCCCCAGCATTTT,CAPGTVNYSNQPQHF
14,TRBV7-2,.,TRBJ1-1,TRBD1,TGTGCCAGCAGCTCCATGACAGGGAGCACTGAAGCTTTCTTT,CASSSMTGSTEAFF
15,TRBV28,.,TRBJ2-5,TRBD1,TGTGCCAGCAGACCCATTGACAGGGTGCGGGAGACCCAGTACTTC,CASRPIDRVRETQYF
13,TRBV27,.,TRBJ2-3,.,TGTGCCAGCAGCAGGGTTGAAACAGATACGCAGTATTTT,CASSRVETDTQYF
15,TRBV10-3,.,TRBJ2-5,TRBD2,TGTGCCATCAGTGACGCTAGCGGGTACCAAGAGACCCAGTACTTC,CAISDASGYQETQYF
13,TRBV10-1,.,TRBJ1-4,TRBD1,TGCGCCGAAAGACAGGGGGCTAATGAAAAACTGTTTTTT,CAERQGANEKLFF
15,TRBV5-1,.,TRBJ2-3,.,TGCGCCAGCAGCTTTTCGGCAGGGGCCGGAGATACGCAGTATTTT,CASSFSAGAGDTQYF
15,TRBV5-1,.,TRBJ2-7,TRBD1,TGCGCCAGCAGCCCACGACAGGGATCCACCTACGAGCAGTACTTC,CASSPRQGSTYEQYF
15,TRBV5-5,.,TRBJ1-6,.,TGTGCCAGCAGCCCCAACGTCGGTGGAGATTCACCCCTCCACTTT,CASSPNVGGDSPLHF
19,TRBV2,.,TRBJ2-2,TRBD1,TGTGCCAGCAGTCATATATACCCCGGGACAGGGGCGATTGCCGGGGAGCTGTTTTTT,CASSHIYPGTGAIAGELFF
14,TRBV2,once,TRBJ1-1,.,TGTGCCAGCTGGGGCCGAACGGGGAACACTGAAGCTTTCTTT,CASWGRTGNTEAFF
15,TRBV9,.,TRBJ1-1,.,TGTGCCAGCAGCCCCCAGGCGAGGGTGAACACTGAAGCTTTCTTT,CASSPQARVNTEAFF
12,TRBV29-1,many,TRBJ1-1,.,TGCAGCGTACCTTACAGGGACACTGAAGCTTTCTTT,CSVPYRDTEAFF
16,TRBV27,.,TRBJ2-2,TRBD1,TGTGCCAGCAGTTTCCTGACAGGGCTAGGCGCCGGGGAGCTGTTTTTT,CASSFLTGLGAGELFF
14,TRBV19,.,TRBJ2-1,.,TGTGCCAGTAGTGGGGGTTGGGGGCTTAATGAGCAGTTCTTC,CASSGGWGLNEQFF
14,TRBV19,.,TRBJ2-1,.,TGTGCCAGTAGTCCGTACCGGGACAACAATGAGCAGTTCTTC,CASSPYRDNNEQFF
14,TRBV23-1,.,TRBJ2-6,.,TGCGCCAGCAGTCTGCACAGGGTAGTCAACGTCCTGACTTTC,CASSLHRVVNVLTF
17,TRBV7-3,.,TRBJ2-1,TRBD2,TGTGCCAGCAGCGGGAAAGCGGGGGGGAGCTCCTACAATGAGCAGTTCTTC,CASSGKAGGSSYNEQFF
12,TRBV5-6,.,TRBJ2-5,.,TGTGCCAGCAGCTCCGGGGTGGAGACCCAGTACTTC,CASSSGVETQYF
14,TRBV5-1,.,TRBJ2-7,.,TGCGCCAGCAGCCAACAGGTAGGGCCCTACGAGCAGTACTTC,CASSQQVGPYEQYF
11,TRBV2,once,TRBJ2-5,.,TGTGCCAGCAGTGACAGGGAGGCCCAGTACTTC,CASSDREAQYF
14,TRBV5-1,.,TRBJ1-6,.,TGCGCCAGCAGCTTAGGACAATATGCCTCACCCCTCCACTTT,CASSLGQYASPLHF
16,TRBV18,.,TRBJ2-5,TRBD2,TGTGCCAGCTCACCACCGCGACTAGCGGTTCAAGAGACCCAGTACTTC,CASSPPRLAVQETQYF
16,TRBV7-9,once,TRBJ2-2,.,TGTGCCAGCAGCCGACAAATAGGAGGGAACACCGGGGAGCTGTTTTTT,CASSRQIGGNTGELFF
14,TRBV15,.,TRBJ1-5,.,TGTGCCACCAGGAGAAGGGGGTTCGATCAGCCCCAGCATTTT,CATRRRGFDQPQHF
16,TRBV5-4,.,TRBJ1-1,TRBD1,TGTGCCAGCAGCTTGGGGGGTGACAGGGGGCACACTGAAGCTTTCTTT,CASSLGGDRGHTEAFF
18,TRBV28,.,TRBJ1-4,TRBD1,TGTGCCAGCAGTACCCCGGGACAGCCCTATGCAACTAATGAAAAACTGTTTTTT,CASSTPGQPYATNEKLFF
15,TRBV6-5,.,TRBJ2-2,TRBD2,TGTGCCAGCAGGATGTGGGGGGGGAACACCGGGGAGCTGTTTTTT,CASRMWGGNTGELFF
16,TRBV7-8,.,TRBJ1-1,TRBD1,TGTGCCAGCAGTTATATGGGACAGGGGGCGTACACTGAAGCTTTCTTT,CASSYMGQGAYTEAFF
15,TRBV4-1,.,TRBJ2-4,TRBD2,TGCGCCAGCAGCCAAGAGGCTAGCGGGGGGGGCATTCAGTACTTC,CASSQEASGGGIQYF
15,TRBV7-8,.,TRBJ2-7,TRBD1,TGTGCCAGCACCCGGGGCCGACAGGGTATCAACGAGCAGTACTTC,CASTRGRQGINEQYF
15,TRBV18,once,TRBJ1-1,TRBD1,TGTGCCAGCTCATTTGGGACAGGGGATACAACTGAAGCTTTCTTT,CASSFGTGDTTEAFF
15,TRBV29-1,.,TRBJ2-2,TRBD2,TGCAGCGTTTTTCTAGCGGGGGGTAACACCGGGGAGCTGTTTTTT,CSVFLAGGNTGELFF
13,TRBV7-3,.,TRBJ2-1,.,TGTGCCAGCAGCTTTAATAGAGACAATGAGCAGTTCTTC,CASSFNRDNEQFF
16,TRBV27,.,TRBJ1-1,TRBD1,TGTGCCAGCTGGGGTTTGGGGACAGTCCTCTACACTGAAGCTTTCTTT,CASWGLGTVLYTEAFF
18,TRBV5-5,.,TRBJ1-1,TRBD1,TGTGCCAGCAGCTTGTACCCTGCGTCCGGGACAGGGGTACCTGAAGCTTTCTTT,CASSLYPASGTGVPEAFF
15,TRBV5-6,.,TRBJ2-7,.,TGTGCCAGCAGCTTCGACAGGACGAACTTCTACGAGCAGTACTTC,CASSFDRTNFYEQYF
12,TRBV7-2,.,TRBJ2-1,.,TGTGCCAGCAGCCTTCTCTACAATGAGCAGTTCTTC,CASSLLYNEQFF
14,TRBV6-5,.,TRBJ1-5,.,TGTGCCAGCAGTTCTACAGGGCCGGCGGGGCCCCAGCATTTT,CASSSTGPAGPQHF
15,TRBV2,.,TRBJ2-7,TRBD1,TGTGCCAGCATGCTCGGACAGGGGGTGATTAACGAGCAGTACTTC,CASMLGQGVINEQYF
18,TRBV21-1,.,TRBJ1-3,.,TGTGCCAGCAGAAGAATCGAATGGGCCACCCGGCCTGGAAACACCATATATTTT,CASRRIEWATRPGNTIYF
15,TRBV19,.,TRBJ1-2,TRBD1,TGTGCCAGTAGTTCCCGGGACAGGGTTGGGTATGGCTACACCTTC,CASSSRDRVGYGYTF